These 28 T cell receptor beta chains were all obtained from the same sample, sequenced in a study of technical replicates of blood from a few donors. Method: immunoSEQ multiplex PCR; TCRdb's copy keeps in-frame clones and lacks some. This table has 50,000 to 70,000 clones, about nine tenths appearing once. Sequences were obtained from PBMCs. These TCRs come from a human donor in good health. Some clones in this sample may be carry-over from other donors' samples.

This clone turned up a few times. The rearrangement links TRBV5-1 to TRBJ2-3; the D gene is possibly TRBD2 (6 bases). V lost 6 bases and J lost 7, with 24 bases in between. The CDR3 is made up of 16 amino acids. Per the germline V gene, CDR1 is SGHRS and CDR2 is YFSETQ. The chain's CDR3 is CASNRRGSDGGYTQYF. For the CDR3, the DNA is TGCGCCAGCAACCGACGGGGGTCCGATGGAGGGTATACGCAGTATTTT.

This chain links TRBV6-7 with TRBJ1-1, with D unresolved. TRBV6-7 is an ORF, with its function uncertain. The length of the CDR3 is 10 residues. V lost 5 bases and J lost 11, with 9 bases in between. CDR3 DNA sequence: TGTGCCAGCAGTGACCCCGGGGCTTTCTTT. Its translation is CASSDPGAFF.

The chain uses TRBV6-6 and TRBJ1-5; 9 bases are shared with TRBD1. Germline-derived CDR1 and CDR2 are MNHNY and SVGAGI (reference sequence). The CDR3 covers 16 residues. Unmatched junction bases numbered 12, after V lost 10 bases and J lost 2 bases. The CDR3 loop reads CATWGQGFFGNQPQHF. CDR3 in DNA: TGTGCCACTTGGGGACAGGGTTTCTTTGGCAATCAGCCCCAGCATTTT.

The chain links TRBV27 to TRBJ2-3, with TRBD2 identical over 8 bases. This CDR3 is built from 16 residues. Trimming removed 8 bases from V and 8 bases from J; junction bases left unmatched: 18. The germline V gene has CDR1 MNHEY and CDR2 SMNVEV (reference sequence). The DNA of the CDR3 is TGTGCCAGCGGTCATGGAAGGCTAGCGGGCGGTCTTACGCAGTATTTT. It codes for CASGHGRLAGGLTQYF.

This clone was observed a single time. The genes are TRBV7-6 and TRBJ2-2, with 7 bases lining up with TRBD2. Germline-derived CDR1 and CDR2 are SGHVS and FNYEAQ. The CDR3 length is 16 residues. V lost 4 bases to trimming and J lost 1 base; unmatched junction nucleotides: 6. This CDR3 reads CASSYGGIGNTGELFF. The CDR3 nucleotides are TGTGCCAGCAGCTACGGGGGGATAGGGAACACCGGGGAGCTGTTTTTT.

The rearrangement links TRBV10-3 to TRBJ1-1; D may be TRBD1 (6 bases). Germline V gene sequence: CDR1 ENHRY, CDR2 SYGVKD. This CDR3 is 13 amino acids long. V lost 5 bases and J lost 4, with 11 bases in between. The CDR3 protein is CAISTGPGTEAFF. The CDR3 DNA is TGTGCCATCAGTACAGGGCCGGGCACTGAAGCTTTCTTT.

The chain couples TRBV6-1 to TRBJ1-5, with 7 bases that match TRBD1. With V trimmed by 5 bases and J by 3 bases, 7 bases remained unmatched. The CDR3 covers 15 residues. Germline V gene data show CDR1 as MNHNS and CDR2 as SASEGT. CDR3 sequence reads: CASSTDRSNNQPQHF. Here the CDR3 DNA reads TGTGCCAGCAGTACGGACAGGAGTAACAATCAGCCCCAGCATTTT.

The chain combines TRBV5-6 with TRBJ1-6; unclear D gene. The CDR3 has 14 residues. In germline, CDR1 is SGHDT, CDR2 YYEEEE. V gave up 0 bases and J gave up 8 bases, with 9 bases separating them. The CDR3 loop reads CASSLAGHDSPLHF. The CDR3 region has the DNA TGTGCCAGCAGCTTGGCTGGGCACGATTCACCCCTCCACTTT.

The chain recombines TRBV10-3 with TRBJ2-2; 7 bases are a match to TRBD2. The germline CDR1 and CDR2 sequences are ENHRY and SYGVKD. The CDR3 consists of 16 residues. Trimming removed 7 bases from V and 5 bases from J; junction bases left unmatched: 13. This chain's CDR3 is CAITSSRGSGTGELFF. CDR3 coding DNA: TGTGCCATCACCTCTTCCCGCGGGAGTGGGACCGGGGAGCTGTTTTTT.

V usage is TRBV21-1 and J usage is TRBJ2-2; the DNA was not used to check the table's D call, TRBD1. TRBV21-1 is deemed a pseudogene. The CDR3 totals 12 residues. The DNA of the CDR3 is TGTGCCAGCAGCAGGGGCGGCGGGGAGCTGTTTTTT. Its translation is CASSRGGGELFF.

The rearrangement uses TRBV11-2 and TRBJ1-2, with unresolved D. The CDR3 has 14 amino acids. CDR1 and CDR2 (germline): SGHAT, FQNNGV. The V gene lost 2 bases and the J gene lost 0 bases, with 7 bases spanning the gap. CDR3 loop: CASSLTQTNYGYTF. In DNA, the CDR3 is TGTGCCAGCAGCTTAACCCAGACTAACTATGGCTACACCTTC.

This clone showed up just a few times. The V call is TRBV4-3, the J call TRBJ2-1; D may be TRBD2 (5 bases). CDR3 length: 15 amino acids. With 0 bases removed from V and 4 bases from J, the gap between germline ends came to 10 bases. Germline lookup yields CDR1 LGHNA and CDR2 YSLEER. CDR3 amino acids: CASSQEVLAYNEQFF. CDR3 coding DNA: TGCGCCAGCAGCCAAGAGGTCCTAGCTTACAATGAGCAGTTCTTC.

As DNA, the CDR3 is TGTGCCACCCGAGACAGGCTGTTGGAGACCCAGTACTTC. Translating it yields CATRDRLLETQYF. The V and J genes are TRBV10-3 and TRBJ2-5, with D perhaps TRBD1 (6 bases). V shed 10 bases and J shed 5 bases, with 17 bases lying between them. The CDR3 extends over 13 amino acids. From germline, CDR1 is ENHRY and CDR2 SYGVKD.

This sequence joins TRBV25-1 and TRBJ1-1; D possibly corresponds to TRBD1 (6 bases). This CDR3 has 16 residues. Germline CDR1 MGHDK, CDR2 SYGVNS. The ends were cut back, 1 base at V and 1 base at J, with 13 bases in the middle. The CDR3 sequence is CASSELGGQKNTEAFF. Here the CDR3 DNA reads TGTGCCAGCAGTGAATTAGGAGGACAGAAGAACACTGAAGCTTTCTTT.

This clone appeared a single time. J is TRBJ2-3 and V is TRBV29-1, with D possibly being TRBD2 (5 bases). The CDR3 is 13 amino acids. Germline lookup yields CDR1 SQVTM and CDR2 ANQGSEA. V lost 4 bases to trimming and J lost 4 bases, with 12 bases between them. In DNA, the CDR3 is TGCAGCGTTGTTGGGATTAGCGCAGATACGCAGTATTTT. Its protein is CSVVGISADTQYF.

DNA of the CDR3: TGTGCCAGCTCACCACAGGGCGGGAGCTCCTACAATGAGCAGTTCTTC. This encodes CASSPQGGSSYNEQFF. The genes are TRBV18 and TRBJ2-1; TRBD2 aligns across 7 bases. CDR3 length: 16 amino acids. The germline V gene has CDR1 KGHSH and CDR2 LQKENI. Trimming cost V 1 base and J 0 bases; bases outside gene matches: 3.

Sample share makes this clone medium-sized. The V and J genes are TRBV10-3 and TRBJ1-1; 8 bases are shared with TRBD1. There are 13 residues in the CDR3. The V gene end was trimmed by 6 bases and the J gene end by 1 base; junction bases not matched to a gene: 1. Germline loops: CDR1 ENHRY, CDR2 SYGVKD. Here the CDR3 DNA reads TGTGCCATCAGAGGACAGGGGAACACTGAAGCTTTCTTT. Translated, it gives CAIRGQGNTEAFF.

V usage is TRBV4-3 and J usage is TRBJ2-2, with 8 bases matching TRBD1. J gave up 1 base and V 4 bases, and 5 bases lay outside the gene matches. Germline-derived CDR1 and CDR2 are LGHNA and YSLEER. This CDR3 comprises 16 residues. In DNA, the CDR3 is TGCGCCAGCAGCCCCCGGGACAGGCGGAACACCGGGGAGCTGTTTTTT. This codes for CASSPRDRRNTGELFF.

CDR3 nucleotides: TGCAGCGTGGGCGGGGGCAACGAGCAGTACTTC. It specifies CSVGGGNEQYF. V is TRBV29-1 and J is TRBJ2-7, with D possibly being TRBD2 (7 bases). The germline V gene encodes CDR1 SQVTM and CDR2 ANQGSEA. The V and J ends lost 6 bases and 5 bases respectively, with 11 bases between them. The CDR3 is 11 residues long.

The V gene is TRBV9, the J gene TRBJ2-2, with 11 positions matching TRBD2. V lost 2 bases, J lost 0 bases, and 3 bases stayed unmatched. Germline CDR1 SGDLS, CDR2 YYNGEE. The CDR3 has 17 amino acids. CDR3 nucleotides: TGTGCCAGCAGCGTTGAACTAGCGGGGGCGAACACCGGGGAGCTGTTTTTT. Residues: CASSVELAGANTGELFF.

The chain uses TRBV4-1 and TRBJ2-7, with 8 positions matching TRBD1. CDR3 size: 14 residues. V lost 3 bases to trimming and J lost 5 bases; unmatched junction nucleotides: 6. CDR1 MGHRA and CDR2 YSYEKL come from the germline V gene. The CDR3 DNA reads TGCGCCAGCAGCCACGTGACAGGGGCGAACGAGCAGTACTTC. It codes for CASSHVTGANEQYF.

The CDR3 protein is CATSLGTAGGGNQPQHF. DNA of the CDR3: TGTGCCACCTCCCTTGGGACAGCGGGCGGTGGCAATCAGCCCCAGCATTTT. The chain employs TRBV27 and TRBJ1-5; 7 positions match TRBD1. Trimming at V came to 10 bases and at J to 2 bases, leaving 17 bases not matched to a gene. The CDR3 runs to 17 residues. CDR1 MNHEY and CDR2 SMNVEV come from the germline V gene (reference sequence).

The chain uses TRBV7-9 and TRBJ2-7; D remains unclear. V lost 5 bases and J lost 4, with 6 bases in between. Germline CDR1 and CDR2: SEHNR and FQNEAQ (reference sequence). The CDR3 sequence is 11 residues long. The CDR3 sequence: CASSLRYEQYF. CDR3 DNA sequence: TGTGCCAGCAGCCTTCGGTACGAGCAGTACTTC.

The chain is built from TRBV2 and TRBJ1-5; possibly TRBD1 for D (6 bases). CDR3 length equals 18 residues. V shed 4 bases and J shed 2 bases, with 21 bases lying between them. Germline V CDR1 and CDR2: SNHLY, FYNNEI. DNA of the CDR3: TGTGCCAGCAGTGGGGAGTTGGGCAGGGGCTCGGGCAATCAGCCCCAGCATTTT. The encoded protein is CASSGELGRGSGNQPQHF.

The chain joins TRBV4-1 to TRBJ1-1; TRBD1 matches 11 bases. CDR3 length: 15 amino acids. Germline lookup yields CDR1 MGHRA and CDR2 YSYEKL. V lost 1 base to trimming and J lost 4 bases; unmatched junction nucleotides: 2. CDR3 sequence reads: CASSQAGTGGTEAFF. Here the CDR3 DNA reads TGCGCCAGCAGCCAAGCCGGGACAGGGGGCACTGAAGCTTTCTTT.

As DNA, the CDR3 is TGTGCCAGCAGCGAACGCAGGGTCGGGGAGCTGTTTTTT. Its translation: CASSERRVGELFF. The chain is built from TRBV7-6 and TRBJ2-2; tentative D call: TRBD1 (5 bases). V was pared by 5 bases and J by 7 bases, with 11 bases between. This CDR3 has 13 residues. The germline V gene has CDR1 SGHVS and CDR2 FNYEAQ. Variable domain in full (rest from reference TRBV7-6 and TRBJ2-2): GAGVSQSPRYKVTKRGQDVALRCDPISGHVSLYWYRQALGQGPEFLTYFNYEAQQDKSGLPNDRFSAERPEGSISTLTIQRTEQRDSAMYRCASSERRVGELFFGEGSRLTVL.

V is TRBV27 and J is TRBJ2-7; TRBD1 agrees at 8 bases. The ends lost 6 bases at V and 4 bases at J; junction bases unmatched: 11. The length of the CDR3 is 15 residues. Germline V CDR1 and CDR2: MNHEY, SMNVEV (reference sequence). The CDR3 reads CASRPGQVGSYEQYF. The CDR3 DNA reads as TGTGCCAGCAGGCCGGGACAGGTAGGATCGTACGAGCAGTACTTC.

V gene TRBV15 combines with J gene TRBJ2-7, with 15 bases matching TRBD2. The CDR3 sequence is 15 residues long. Germline CDR1 is LNHNV and CDR2 is YYDKDF (reference sequence). With V trimmed by 5 bases and J by 9 bases, 8 bases remained unmatched. The CDR3 DNA follows: TGTGCCACCAGCCCCGTCGGACTAGCGGGAGGGTTGCAGTACTTC. Translated, it gives CATSPVGLAGGLQYF.